Sequencing of this T cell receptor beta chain was carried out in a study of T cell responses to AZD1222 COVID-19 vaccine. Germline CDR1 MNHEY, CDR2 SVGAGI. V was clipped by 0 bases and J by 5 bases, with 16 bases between them. This CDR3 has 16 amino acids. This table comes from immunoSEQ multiplex PCR, and its TCRdb copy is limited to in-frame clones, with some not included. This table holds about 200,000 clones, over 85% found once. The source was peripheral blood, collected 28 days after the second AZD1222 dose. The V gene is TRBV6-5, the J gene TRBJ1-1, with a weak D call TRBD1 (5 bases). The sequence was obtained from an adult who received the AZD1222 COVID-19 vaccine. As DNA, the CDR3 is TGTGCCAGCAGTTACTCTCCTAGTGGAGGGGAGACTGAAGCTTTCTTT. Encoded protein: CASSYSPSGGETEAFF.